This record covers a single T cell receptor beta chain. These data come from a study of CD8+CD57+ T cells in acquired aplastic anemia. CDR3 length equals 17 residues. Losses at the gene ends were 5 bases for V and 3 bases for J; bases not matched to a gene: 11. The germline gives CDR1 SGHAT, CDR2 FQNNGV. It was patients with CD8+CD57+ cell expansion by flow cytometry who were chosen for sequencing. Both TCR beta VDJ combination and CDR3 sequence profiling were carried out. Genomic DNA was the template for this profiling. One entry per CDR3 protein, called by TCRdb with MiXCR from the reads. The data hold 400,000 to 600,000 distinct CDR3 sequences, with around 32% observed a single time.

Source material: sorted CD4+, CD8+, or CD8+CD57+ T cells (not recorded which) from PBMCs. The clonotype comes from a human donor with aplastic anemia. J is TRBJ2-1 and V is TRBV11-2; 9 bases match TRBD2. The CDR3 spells CASSEEASGTLYNEQFF. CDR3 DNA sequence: TGTGCCAGCAGCGAAGAGGCTAGCGGGACCCTCTACAATGAGCAGTTCTTC.